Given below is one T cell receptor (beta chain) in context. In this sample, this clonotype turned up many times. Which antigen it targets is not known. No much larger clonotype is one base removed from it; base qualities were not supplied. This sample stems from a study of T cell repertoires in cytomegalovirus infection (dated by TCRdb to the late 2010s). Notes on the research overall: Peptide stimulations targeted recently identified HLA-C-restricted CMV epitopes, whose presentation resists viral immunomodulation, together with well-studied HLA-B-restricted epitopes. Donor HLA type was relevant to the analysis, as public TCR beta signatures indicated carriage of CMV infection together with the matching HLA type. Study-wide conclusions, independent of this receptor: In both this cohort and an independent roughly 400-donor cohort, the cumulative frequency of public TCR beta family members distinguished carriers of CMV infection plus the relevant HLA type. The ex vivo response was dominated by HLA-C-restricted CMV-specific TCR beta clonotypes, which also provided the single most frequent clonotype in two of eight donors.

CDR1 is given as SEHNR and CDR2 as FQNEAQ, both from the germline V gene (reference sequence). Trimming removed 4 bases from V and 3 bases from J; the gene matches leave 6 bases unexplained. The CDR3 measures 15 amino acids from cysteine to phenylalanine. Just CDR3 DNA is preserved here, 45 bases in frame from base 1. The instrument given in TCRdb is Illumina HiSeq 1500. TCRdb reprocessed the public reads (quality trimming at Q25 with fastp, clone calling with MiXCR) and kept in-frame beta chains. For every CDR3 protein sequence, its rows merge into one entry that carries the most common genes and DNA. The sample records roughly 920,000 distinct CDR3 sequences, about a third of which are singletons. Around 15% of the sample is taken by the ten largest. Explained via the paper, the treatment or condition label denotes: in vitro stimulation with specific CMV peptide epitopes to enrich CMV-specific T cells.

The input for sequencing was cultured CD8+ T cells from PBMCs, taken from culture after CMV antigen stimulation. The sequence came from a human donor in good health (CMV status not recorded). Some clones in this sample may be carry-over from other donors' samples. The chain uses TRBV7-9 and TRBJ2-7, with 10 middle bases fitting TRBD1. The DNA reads TGTGCCAGCAGCTCAACGGGACAGGGGTTCTACGAGCAGTACTTC. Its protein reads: CASSSTGQGFYEQYF.